The source of this T cell receptor beta chain is a study of OX40 agonist ivuxolimab in advanced cancers. A note on the overall study: Ivuxolimab, which targeted the costimulatory receptor OX40 (CD134), was an agonistic, fully human IgG2 monoclonal antibody. Intravenous ivuxolimab was administered to patients every 2 weeks at six dose levels: 0.01, 0.1, 0.3, 1.5, 3 and 10 mg/kg. Of the 50 to 55 patients in dose escalation, about 19 had hepatocellular carcinoma, some 15 had melanoma, 9 had renal cell carcinoma and 9 had head and neck cancer. In the dose-escalation cohort, roughly 82% of patients were male, and the mean age was 60 years with a range of about 23 to 79. Patients were allowed to have had prior anti-PD-1, anti-PD-L1 or anti-CTLA-4 therapy, and 40% to 45% of the dose-escalation patients had previously received checkpoint inhibitors. Three dose-escalation patients achieved partial responses, one with hepatocellular carcinoma and two with cutaneous melanoma. The purpose of peripheral TCRbeta sequencing was to test whether ivuxolimab changed TCR sequence diversity and led to clonal T-cell expansion. The monotherapy dose-escalation portion (N ≈ 55 patients) of the phase I ivuxolimab trial is reported in the paper.

The investigation overall reported the following: At doses from 0.1 to 3.0 mg/kg, clonal expansion was seen in both CD4+ and CD8+ blood T cells between baseline and week 6. After ivuxolimab, CD8+ T cells had more expanded clones than CD4+ T cells on average. In partial responders in the 0.1-3.0 mg/kg groups, normalized peripheral clonal expansion was found to be among the lowest, especially among CD8+ T cells. Antigen specificity was not determined for the clonally expanded peripheral T cells. Low levels of normalized T-cell clonal expansion were also seen in some patients who did not respond.

Between the V and J ends, shortened by 5 bases and 4 bases respectively, the junction contains 11 bases. The germline V gene encodes CDR1 MNHEY and CDR2 SVGAGI. Taken from cysteine to phenylalanine, the CDR3 has 13 residues. The DNA shown is the 39-base CDR3, in frame from base 1. Patients with a history of autoimmune disease or receiving systemic immunosuppression were excluded from the trial. Peripheral blood for TCR sequencing was collected from all dose cohorts at baseline, on cycle 4 day 1, and on cycle 7 day 1. Samples were obtained from an open-label, multicenter, first-in-human phase I dose-escalation trial of ivuxolimab. Adults with locally advanced or metastatic melanoma, renal cell carcinoma, hepatocellular carcinoma or head and neck squamous cell carcinoma were enrolled in the trial. Before TCR sequencing, CD4+ T cells and CD8+ T cells from peripheral blood were sorted into separate populations.

Genomic DNA was isolated from the sorted cells so that the TCRbeta CDR3 region could be sequenced. TCRbeta CDR3 regions were sequenced using the immunoSEQ Assay. TCRdb retrieved this table from immuneACCESS and kept in-frame rearrangements only. Not all clones are present; in checked studies, unresolved V genes account for under half, and no reason is known for the remainder. The sample table lists more than 65,000 clones, 70% to 90% of them with a count of one. About 17% of the sample is in the top ten clones. With regard to this clone: There is no known antigen for this receptor. Base qualities are not recorded, but no much larger clone differs from it by a single base.

The source was CD4+ or CD8+ T cells sorted from blood, collected in a trial of the OX40 agonist ivuxolimab. This sequence was found in an adult with an advanced solid tumor such as melanoma, head and neck, liver or kidney cancer. The chain was built from TRBV6-5 and TRBJ1-1; the D gene assignment is ambiguous. The nucleotide sequence reads as follows: TGTGCCAGCAGTCCGATAAGGGTCACTGAAGCTTTCTTT. The translation is CASSPIRVTEAFF.